This entry describes one T cell receptor beta chain. The data stem from a study of blood T cell repertoires in COVID-19. Study-level information: Collection of acute and convalescent COVID-19 samples took place in the United States, Italy and Spain. Sources were T cells, B-cell-depleted T cells, or PBMCs; the material itself was cDNA or gDNA.

Across 24 US areas, participants ranged in age from about 18 to 89 years. In the authors' workflow: Reference gene primer amplification gave nucleated cell count estimates. The method was immunoSEQ multiplex PCR; TCRdb's version includes in-frame clones alone and lacks a portion of them. Clonal size and the V and J genes are those of that table, whereas D and trimming came from the DNA. The sample lists some 220,000 clones, 70% to 85% occurring once. Trimming left V 4 bases short and J 8 bases short, with 17 bases between. Germline CDR1 and CDR2: KGHSH and LQKENI. The CDR3 has 15 residues. The chain combines TRBV18 with TRBJ1-4; unclear D gene. Sequenced sample: PBMCs or T cells enriched from blood (not recorded which). This TCR was recovered from a woman in her 40s with acute COVID-19. CDR3: CASSQGVDPSEKLFF. The CDR3 DNA reads as TGTGCCAGCTCACAGGGAGTGGACCCTAGCGAAAAACTGTTTTTT. The full variable domain, in which reference TRBV18 and TRBJ1-4 provide the parts outside the CDR3, is NAGVMQNPRHLVRRRGQEARLRCSPMKGHSHVYWYRQLPEEGLKFMVYLQKENIIDESGMPKERFSAEFPKEGPSILRIQQVVRGDSAAYFCASSQGVDPSEKLFFGSGTQLSVL.